The clone carrying this T cell receptor (beta chain) was recorded many times. The data belong to a study of neurological immune-mediated disorders. The CDR3 is 13 residues long. Germline V gene sequence: CDR1 KGHDR, CDR2 SFDVKD. The V end lost 5 bases, the J end lost 1 base, and 7 bases lay between the germline ends. TCRdb reprocessed the 5' RACE reads via MiXCR and lists one record per CDR3 protein. The data contain about 58,000 distinct CDR3 sequences, about 3.2% of them singletons. The source is a woman aged 60-75 years with multiple sclerosis. Sequencing used PBMCs. This sequence joins TRBV24-1 and TRBJ1-1; D uncertain. The chain's CDR3 is CATSGSENTEAFF. CDR3 DNA: TGTGCCACCAGTGGCAGCGAGAACACTGAAGCTTTCTTT.